Each of the 29 T cell receptor beta chains below was sequenced from the same sample in a study of blood T cell repertoires in COVID-19. Libraries were prepared by immunoSEQ multiplex PCR; TCRdb keeps only in-frame clonotypes and omits some of them. The sample gives about 220,000 clones, roughly 85% of which show up once; roughly 2.8% is in the top ten. The sequencing sample was made of peripheral blood. These TCRs come from a man in his forties or fifties who had recovered from COVID-19.

This chain links TRBV19 with TRBJ2-7; D is unresolved. The ends were cut back, 4 bases at V and 7 bases at J, with 17 bases in the middle. Germline CDR1 is LNHDA and CDR2 is SQIVND (reference sequence). This CDR3 contains 14 residues. In DNA, the CDR3 is TGTGCCAGTAGTACTCACCTGACTTCTTGGGAGCAGTACTTC. This translates into CASSTHLTSWEQYF.

The J gene is TRBJ2-7, the V gene TRBV12-3 or TRBV12-4; weak D call: TRBD2 (5 bases). V lost 3 bases, J lost 0 bases, and 6 bases lay in between. The CDR3 sequence is 13 residues long. The CDR3 region is CASSFSASYEQYF. In DNA, the CDR3 is TGTGCCAGCAGTTTTAGCGCCTCCTACGAGCAGTACTTC.

The genes are TRBV28 and TRBJ1-2; TRBD1 aligns across 9 bases. The CDR3 extends over 16 amino acids. CDR1 is MDHEN and CDR2 is SYDVKM in the germline V gene. The junction had 9 bases not matched to a gene; V was cut back by 6 bases and J by 1 base. The CDR3 coding sequence is TGTGCCAGCAGAATTATTGGACAGGGGAATAACTATGGCTACACCTTC. Protein product: CASRIIGQGNNYGYTF.

The rearrangement links TRBV10-3 to TRBJ2-3, with 11 bases that match TRBD1. CDR1 is ENHRY and CDR2 is SYGVKD in the germline V gene. This CDR3 spans 15 amino acids. V trimming: 3 bases; J trimming: 4 bases; junction bases outside the gene matches: 3. CDR3 amino acids: CAISDGQGAPDTQYF. For the CDR3, the DNA is TGTGCCATCAGTGATGGACAGGGGGCCCCAGATACGCAGTATTTT.

This chain links TRBV12-1 with TRBJ2-3; the tabulated D call, TRBD2, remains unverified against the DNA. TRBV12-1 is deemed a pseudogene. The CDR3 loop spans 17 amino acids. CDR3 sequence reads: CASSFSRTSGRTDTQYF. The CDR3 region has the DNA TGTGCCAGCAGCTTTTCCCGGACTAGCGGGCGCACAGATACGCAGTATTTT.

The chain combines TRBV9 with TRBJ1-2; D unresolved. There are 13 residues in the CDR3. The germline CDR1 and CDR2 sequences are SGDLS and YYNGEE. Trimming removed 3 bases from V and 11 bases from J, with 17 bases in between. CDR3 bases: TGTGCCAGCAGCGCCGCAGGCCCCAGTGGGTACACCTTC. Translating it yields CASSAAGPSGYTF.

The J gene is TRBJ2-3, the V gene TRBV24-1; no definite D call. Germline values: CDR1 KGHDR, CDR2 SFDVKD. The CDR3 loop spans 14 amino acids. Trimming cost V 1 base and J 6 bases, with 10 bases left between them. The CDR3 reads CATSDFSRSDTQYF. The CDR3 bases are TGTGCCACCAGTGATTTTTCGAGATCCGATACGCAGTATTTT.

This chain's CDR3 is CASSSTEWTGELFF. The CDR3 DNA sequence: TGCGCCAGCAGCTCTACAGAATGGACCGGGGAGCTGTTTTTT. V and J are TRBV5-1 and TRBJ2-2; D remains unclear. The length of the CDR3 is 14 residues. Germline V gene lookup returns CDR1 SGHRS and CDR2 YFSETQ. Trimming took off 3 bases at V and 5 bases at J, with 11 bases between the two ends.

The rearrangement links TRBV28 to TRBJ1-5, with 8 positions matching TRBD1. CDR3 length equals 15 residues. From germline, CDR1 is MDHEN and CDR2 SYDVKM. V lost 4 bases and J lost 7; bases outside the gene matches: 9. CDR3 sequence: CASSYLRTGNQPQHF. CDR3 in DNA: TGTGCCAGCAGTTACCTCCGGACAGGGAACCAGCCCCAGCATTTT.

The V gene is TRBV18, the J gene TRBJ2-2, with D tentatively TRBD1 (5 bases). The CDR3 consists of 14 residues. V was clipped by 3 bases and J by 5 bases, with 10 bases between them. Germline CDR1 and CDR2: KGHSH and LQKENI. The CDR3 region has the DNA TGTGCCAGCTCACCGCAGGCAGGGACCGGGGAGCTGTTTTTT. This codes for CASSPQAGTGELFF.

This chain links TRBV29-1 with TRBJ2-2, with TRBD1 matching 9 bases. Germline V lookup: CDR1 SQVTM, CDR2 ANQGSEA. Trimming took 7 bases from V and 9 from J; bases not matched to a gene: 6. The CDR3 is 12 residues long. This chain's CDR3 is CSGTGEGRELFF. The CDR3 DNA is TGCAGCGGGACAGGGGAGGGGAGGGAGCTGTTTTTT.

The V and J genes are TRBV7-9 and TRBJ2-1, with TRBD2 matching over 13 bases. This CDR3 spans 18 amino acids. The V gene's germline CDR1 is SEHNR and CDR2 FQNEAQ (reference sequence). V was clipped by 5 bases and J by 5 bases; unmatched bases: 12. The DNA of the CDR3 is TGTGCCAGCAGCCTCACTACTAGCGGGAGGGTTTCCCACAATGAGCAGTTCTTC. Translating gives CASSLTTSGRVSHNEQFF.

The rearrangement uses TRBV28 and TRBJ1-4; TRBD1 matches 8 bases. Trimming cost V 6 bases and J 1 base; bases outside gene matches: 4. The CDR3 covers 15 residues. In germline, CDR1 is MDHEN, CDR2 SYDVKM. The CDR3 is CASSTQGVTNEKLFF. In DNA form, the CDR3 reads TGTGCCAGCAGCACACAGGGGGTAACTAATGAAAAACTGTTTTTT.

V gene TRBV30 combines with J gene TRBJ1-5; 8 bases match TRBD1. Germline V gene lookup returns CDR1 GTSNPN and CDR2 SVGIG (reference sequence). V shed 5 bases, J shed 6 bases, and the junction held 6 bases outside the gene matches. CDR3 length: 13 residues. CDR3 nucleotide sequence: TGTGCCTGGTCGACAGGGGTTGCTCAGCCCCAGCATTTT. Amino acid sequence: CAWSTGVAQPQHF.

This clone was found a few times. CDR3 protein: CASSQGNLAVEQFF. Written as DNA, the CDR3 is TGTGCCAGCAGCCAAGGCAACCTAGCGGTTGAGCAGTTCTTC. The chain uses TRBV3-1 (or the pseudogene TRBV3-2) and TRBJ2-1, with 7 bases lining up with TRBD2. Germline CDR1 and CDR2: LGHDT and YNNKEL (reference sequence). This CDR3 region has 14 residues. J gave up 9 bases and V 1 base, and 6 bases lay outside the gene matches.

V is TRBV28 and J is TRBJ1-2; 9 bases line up with TRBD1. The germline V gene has CDR1 MDHEN and CDR2 SYDVKM. V shed 5 bases, J shed 6 bases, and the junction held 13 bases outside the gene matches. The length of the CDR3 is 16 residues. The CDR3 DNA follows: TGTGCCAGCAGTATCAGCCCGGGACAGGGTAAAGATGGCTACACCTTC. Residues: CASSISPGQGKDGYTF.

This clone was recorded only once. This chain links TRBV10-2 with TRBJ1-5, with 7 nucleotides matching TRBD1. V trimming: 6 bases; J trimming: 2 bases; junction bases outside the gene matches: 7. The germline gives CDR1 WSHSY, CDR2 SAAADI. The CDR3 spans 15 residues. CDR3: CASSLRGLGNQPQHF. The CDR3 region has the DNA TGCGCCAGCAGCCTAAGGGGGCTTGGCAATCAGCCCCAGCATTTT.

About this clone itself: The same CDR3 also results from other DNA sequences found in this sample. This sequence joins TRBV2 and TRBJ2-7; TRBD1 agrees at 7 bases. The germline CDR1 and CDR2 sequences are SNHLY and FYNNEI. J was trimmed by 0 bases and V by 6 bases; bases with no gene match: 5. This CDR3 contains 14 residues. In nucleotides, the CDR3 is TGTGCCAGCAGAGAGACAGGGATCTCCTACGAGCAGTACTTC. It translates to CASRETGISYEQYF. The full variable domain, its missing parts supplied by reference TRBV2 and TRBJ2-7, is EPEVTQTPSHQVTQMGQEVILRCVPISNHLYFYWYRQILGQKVEFLVSFYNNEISEKSEIFDDQFSVERPDGSNFTLKIRSTKLEDSAMYFCASRETGISYEQYFGPGTRLTVT.

This chain uses TRBV19 with TRBJ1-1; D remains ambiguous. This CDR3 is 14 amino acids long. V shed 6 bases and J shed 1 base, with 12 bases lying between them. CDR1 and CDR2 from the germline V gene are LNHDA and SQIVND (reference sequence). Here the CDR3 DNA reads TGTGCCAGTAGCCCCATTGGGCAGAACACTGAAGCTTTCTTT. Residues: CASSPIGQNTEAFF.

Only a few counts were recorded for this clone. The V and J genes are TRBV19 and TRBJ2-2; D not resolved. Germline loops: CDR1 LNHDA, CDR2 SQIVND (reference sequence). V lost 4 bases, J lost 2 bases, and 20 bases lay in between. The CDR3 extends over 18 amino acids. This chain's CDR3 is CASSSPMALGHNTGELFF. The CDR3 region has the DNA TGTGCCAGTAGTAGCCCCATGGCCCTAGGTCACAACACCGGGGAGCTGTTTTTT.

This clone was detected only a few times. CDR3 nucleotide sequence: TGTGCCAGCAGGAACCCAGGGGGATTGGGCTACGAGCAGTACTTC. This encodes CASRNPGGLGYEQYF. V is TRBV28 and J is TRBJ2-7; 7 bases line up with TRBD1. The CDR3 consists of 15 residues. Unmatched junction bases numbered 11, after V lost 6 bases and J lost 3 bases. The germline gives CDR1 MDHEN, CDR2 SYDVKM.

The V and J genes are TRBV3-1 (or the pseudogene TRBV3-2) and TRBJ2-7; D is perhaps TRBD2 (6 bases). The CDR3 runs to 14 residues. CDR1 is LGHDT, CDR2 YNNKEL, per germline (reference sequence). Between the trimmed V and J ends, which lost 5 bases and 5 bases, there was a span of 16 bases. The CDR3 DNA sequence: TGTGCCAGCAGCTCTCAACTAGCCTGGGACGAGCAGTACTTC. This encodes CASSSQLAWDEQYF.

The chain couples TRBV29-1 to TRBJ2-1, with TRBD2 matching over 7 bases. The V segment lost 6 bases and the J segment 2 bases; nucleotides outside the gene matches: 4. In germline, CDR1 is SQVTM, CDR2 ANQGSEA. The CDR3 is made up of 13 amino acids. CDR3 nucleotides: TGCAGCGTAGCCGGACTAGCCTACAATGAGCAGTTCTTC. Protein product: CSVAGLAYNEQFF.

The DNA of the CDR3 is TGTGCCAGCAGTGAAAATAGCATCCATAGCTACGAGCAGTACTTC. As protein: CASSENSIHSYEQYF. The chain couples TRBV6-1 to TRBJ2-7, with D uncertain. CDR1 is MNHNS and CDR2 is SASEGT in the germline V gene. Trimming removed 2 bases from V and 3 bases from J, with 14 bases in between. The CDR3 extends over 15 amino acids.

V and J are TRBV7-6 and TRBJ2-1; TRBD1 matches at 7 bases. Germline V CDR1 and CDR2: SGHVS, FNYEAQ. V shed 2 bases and J 8 bases; nucleotides not matched to a gene: 6. CDR3 length: 14 amino acids. The CDR3 nucleotides read TGTGCCAGCAGCTTACGACAGGGCATTGATGAGCAGTTCTTC. It yields the protein CASSLRQGIDEQFF.

This chain connects TRBV19 to TRBJ1-5; a weak D match, TRBD1 (6 bases). Per the germline V gene, CDR1 is LNHDA and CDR2 is SQIVND (reference sequence). Between the trimmed V and J ends, which lost 5 bases and 0 bases, there was a span of 14 bases. This CDR3 is 16 amino acids long. The CDR3 region is CASSFPGHYSNQPQHF. The CDR3 region has the DNA TGTGCCAGTAGTTTCCCGGGACACTATAGCAATCAGCCCCAGCATTTT.

This clone was seen only once. This sequence joins TRBV18 and TRBJ2-7, with 9 bases aligning to TRBD1. V shed 2 bases, J shed 6 bases, and the junction held 8 bases outside the gene matches. CDR1 is KGHSH, CDR2 LQKENI, per germline. The CDR3 has 15 residues. CDR3 bases: TGTGCCAGCTCACCAACACAGGGGGCGGAGACCGAGCAGTACTTC. It specifies CASSPTQGAETEQYF.

J is TRBJ1-1 and V is TRBV18; D is ambiguous. Germline V gives CDR1 KGHSH, CDR2 LQKENI. Trimming removed 4 bases from V and 0 bases from J, with 12 bases in between. This CDR3 has 15 amino acids. The CDR3: CASSRMEGLNTEAFF. The CDR3 coding sequence is TGTGCCAGCTCACGAATGGAGGGCCTGAACACTGAAGCTTTCTTT. Looking up the rest from reference TRBV18 and TRBJ1-1 gives the full variable domain: NAGVMQNPRHLVRRRGQEARLRCSPMKGHSHVYWYRQLPEEGLKFMVYLQKENIIDESGMPKERFSAEFPKEGPSILRIQQVVRGDSAAYFCASSRMEGLNTEAFFGQGTRLTVV.

The rearrangement links TRBV5-1 to TRBJ2-5, with D possibly TRBD2 on 6 matching bases. Trimming took 3 bases from V and 2 from J, leaving 11 bases between them. Germline assignment: CDR1 SGHRS and CDR2 YFSETQ. The CDR3 is 14 amino acids. In DNA form, the CDR3 reads TGCGCCAGCAGCTACGGAGGGCAGCAAGAGACCCAGTACTTC. Translation gives CASSYGGQQETQYF.